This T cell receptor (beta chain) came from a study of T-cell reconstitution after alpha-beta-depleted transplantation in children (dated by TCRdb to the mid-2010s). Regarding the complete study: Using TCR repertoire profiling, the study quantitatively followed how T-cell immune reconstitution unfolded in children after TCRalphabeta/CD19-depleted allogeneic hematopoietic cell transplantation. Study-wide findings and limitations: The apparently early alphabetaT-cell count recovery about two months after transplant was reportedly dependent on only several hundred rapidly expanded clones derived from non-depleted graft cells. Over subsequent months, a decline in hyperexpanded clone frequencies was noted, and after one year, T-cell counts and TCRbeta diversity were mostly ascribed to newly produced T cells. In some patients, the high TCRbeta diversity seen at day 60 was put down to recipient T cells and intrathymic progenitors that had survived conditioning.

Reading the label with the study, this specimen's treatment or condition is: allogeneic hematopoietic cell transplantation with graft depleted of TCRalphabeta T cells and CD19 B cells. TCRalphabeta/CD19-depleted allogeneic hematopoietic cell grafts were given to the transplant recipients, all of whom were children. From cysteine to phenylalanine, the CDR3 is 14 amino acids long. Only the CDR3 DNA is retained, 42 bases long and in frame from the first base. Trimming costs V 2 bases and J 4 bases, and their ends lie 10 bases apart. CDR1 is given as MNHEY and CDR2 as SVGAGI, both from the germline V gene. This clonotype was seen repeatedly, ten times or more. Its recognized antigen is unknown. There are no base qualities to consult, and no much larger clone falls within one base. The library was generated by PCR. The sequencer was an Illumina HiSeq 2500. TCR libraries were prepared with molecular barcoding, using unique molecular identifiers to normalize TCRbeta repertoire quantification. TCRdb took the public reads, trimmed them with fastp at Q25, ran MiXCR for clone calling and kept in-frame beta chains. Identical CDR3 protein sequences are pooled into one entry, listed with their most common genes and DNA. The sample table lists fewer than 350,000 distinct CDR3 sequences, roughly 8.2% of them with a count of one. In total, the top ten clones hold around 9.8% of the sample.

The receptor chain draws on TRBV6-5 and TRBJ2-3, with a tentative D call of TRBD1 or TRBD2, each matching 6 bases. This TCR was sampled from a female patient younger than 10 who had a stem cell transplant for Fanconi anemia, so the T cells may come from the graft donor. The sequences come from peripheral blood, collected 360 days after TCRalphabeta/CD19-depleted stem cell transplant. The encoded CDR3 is CASSYKGGSDTQYF. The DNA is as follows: TGTGCCAGCAGTTACAAGGGGGGCTCAGATACGCAGTATTTT.